These 20 T cell receptor beta chains were all obtained from the same sample, sequenced in a study of blood T cell repertoires in COVID-19. TCRdb keeps only in-frame clones here, not all; method: immunoSEQ multiplex PCR. Among a few hundred thousand clones listed, around 86% were seen once. Input material: peripheral blood. These receptors originate from a man aged 25-45 years who had recovered from COVID-19.

The chain uses TRBV4-1 and TRBJ2-1; 10 nucleotides align to TRBD2. The J segment lost 6 bases and the V segment lost 4 bases, leaving 6 bases of the junction unmatched. The CDR3 sequence is 15 residues long. From germline, CDR1 is MGHRA and CDR2 YSYEKL. The CDR3 sequence is CASSLVAGGANEQFF. The CDR3, as DNA: TGCGCCAGCAGCCTCGTAGCGGGGGGTGCCAATGAGCAGTTCTTC.

This clone has only one observation. V is TRBV4-1 and J is TRBJ1-2, with 7 nucleotides matching TRBD1. From germline, CDR1 is MGHRA and CDR2 YSYEKL. The J segment lost 7 bases and the V segment lost 4 bases, leaving 6 bases of the junction unmatched. There are 13 residues in the CDR3. The CDR3 protein is CASSRDRVRGYTF. In nucleotides, the CDR3 is TGCGCCAGCAGCCGCGACAGGGTGCGTGGCTACACCTTC.

The chain links TRBV4-1 to TRBJ2-1, with D possibly TRBD1 on 6 matching bases. The germline gives CDR1 MGHRA, CDR2 YSYEKL. The germline V and J ends were trimmed by 1 base and 7 bases, with 14 bases remaining between them. The CDR3 sequence is 15 residues long. CDR3 protein: CASSQVQGLGNEQFF. The CDR3 bases are TGCGCCAGCAGCCAAGTTCAGGGGCTCGGGAATGAGCAGTTCTTC.

V is TRBV24-1 and J is TRBJ2-4, with 7 bases identical to TRBD2. Losses at the gene ends were 2 bases for V and 7 bases for J; bases not matched to a gene: 4. Germline lookup yields CDR1 KGHDR and CDR2 SFDVKD. CDR3 length: 14 residues. DNA of the CDR3: TGTGCCACCAGTGATTCGGCCGGGGGGAACATTCAGTACTTC. This translates into CATSDSAGGNIQYF.

V gene TRBV7-2 combines with J gene TRBJ1-5; D uncertain. The germline V gene encodes CDR1 SGHTA and CDR2 FQGNSA. Trimming left V 1 base short and J 6 bases short, with 13 bases between. This CDR3 has 15 amino acids. The CDR3 bases are TGTGCCAGCAGCTTAGGGCCGGGGAGAGCTCAGCCCCAGCATTTT. Its protein is CASSLGPGRAQPQHF.

This chain joins TRBV7-6 and TRBJ2-2; D is possibly TRBD1 (5 bases). The CDR3 extends over 15 amino acids. Germline V gene lookup returns CDR1 SGHVS and CDR2 FNYEAQ. Deletions cut 2 bases from V and 4 bases from J, with 11 bases between. Written as DNA, the CDR3 is TGTGCCAGCAGCTTACGCCAGGGTGGCACCGGGGAGCTGTTTTTT. Its protein is CASSLRQGGTGELFF.

This chain uses TRBV3-1 (or the pseudogene TRBV3-2) with TRBJ2-2, with a tentative D call TRBD2 (6 bases). Trimming removed 3 bases from V and 6 bases from J, with 14 bases in between. Germline V gene sequence: CDR1 LGHDT, CDR2 YNNKEL (reference sequence). CDR3 size: 15 residues. The CDR3 DNA is TGTGCCAGCAGCCAGGGGGACTCGGGTCCCGGGGAGCTGTTTTTT. Protein sequence: CASSQGDSGPGELFF.

The gene calls are TRBV7-6 and TRBJ2-5, with 11 bases fitting TRBD2. Germline CDR1 and CDR2: SGHVS and FNYEAQ. Trimming at V came to 0 bases and at J to 4 bases, leaving 10 bases not matched to a gene. CDR3 size: 18 residues. CDR3 sequence reads: CASSLALAGGRGRETQYF. In DNA, the CDR3 is TGTGCCAGCAGCTTAGCCCTAGCGGGGGGTAGAGGTCGAGAGACCCAGTACTTC.

This sequence joins TRBV6-5 and TRBJ2-5; TRBD1 might be the D (6 bases). CDR1 and CDR2 from the germline V gene are MNHEY and SVGAGI. The CDR3 is 11 amino acids. V was cut by 9 bases and J by 4 bases, with 9 bases left in between. The CDR3 DNA reads TGTGCCAGGGGACATAGAGAGACCCAGTACTTC. Its protein product is CARGHRETQYF.

The chain recombines TRBV19 with TRBJ2-1; TRBD1 might be the D (5 bases). CDR3 length: 12 amino acids. V was trimmed by 6 bases and J by 4 bases, leaving 7 bases between them. Germline V gives CDR1 LNHDA, CDR2 SQIVND (reference sequence). The CDR3 region has the DNA TGTGCCAGTAGCGACAGTTACAATGAGCAGTTCTTC. This encodes CASSDSYNEQFF.

The gene calls are TRBV10-3 and TRBJ1-4, with D tentatively TRBD1 (5 bases). Trimming removed 5 bases from V and 6 bases from J, with 16 bases in between. The CDR3 loop spans 15 amino acids. Per the germline V gene, CDR1 is ENHRY and CDR2 is SYGVKD. The CDR3 region has the DNA TGTGCCATCAGTTTCGGATTGGGAGGGGATGAAAAACTGTTTTTT. It specifies CAISFGLGGDEKLFF.

The rearrangement links TRBV28 to TRBJ1-1, with 11 nucleotides matching TRBD1. Looked up from germline, CDR1 is MDHEN and CDR2 is SYDVKM. The CDR3 runs 16 residues. Unmatched junction bases numbered 8, after V lost 5 bases and J lost 3 bases. CDR3 coding DNA: TGTGCCAGCAGTCGGACAGGGGGCACGTTAGACACTGAAGCTTTCTTT. Its translation is CASSRTGGTLDTEAFF.

The chain couples TRBV7-3 to TRBJ2-1, with D hard to call. The germline V gene encodes CDR1 SGHTA and CDR2 FQGTGA. Trimming took off 4 bases at V and 2 bases at J, with 12 bases between the two ends. The CDR3 has 15 amino acids. The DNA of the CDR3 is TGTGCCAGCAGCTCATCAAGTGGCCCCTACAATGAGCAGTTCTTC. This encodes CASSSSSGPYNEQFF.

V gene TRBV2 combines with J gene TRBJ2-3; D is perhaps TRBD1 (6 bases). With 11 bases removed from V and 4 bases from J, the gap between germline ends came to 10 bases. CDR1 is SNHLY and CDR2 is FYNNEI in the germline V gene. The CDR3 spans 11 residues. CDR3 in DNA: TGTGCCTCTCAGGGGTCAGATACGCAGTATTTT. Translated: CASQGSDTQYF.

The rearrangement joins TRBV23-1 to TRBJ2-1, with 7 bases that match TRBD2. TRBV23-1 is classed as an ORF, of uncertain function. V was clipped by 6 bases and J by 10 bases; unmatched bases: 15. CDR3 size: 15 residues. The CDR3 here is CASSLSQTSWDEQFF. The CDR3 DNA is TGCGCCAGCAGCCTAAGCCAGACTAGCTGGGACGAGCAGTTCTTC.

This clone was detected once. The chain carries TRBV6-1 and TRBJ1-4, with 7 nucleotides matching TRBD1. The CDR3 has 16 amino acids. The germline gives CDR1 MNHNS, CDR2 SASEGT. V was pared by 2 bases and J by 7 bases, with 10 bases of the junction left unmatched. The CDR3 sequence is CASSESRGQGGEKLFF. The CDR3 bases are TGTGCCAGCAGTGAAAGCCGGGGCCAGGGGGGTGAAAAACTGTTTTTT.

The chain recombines TRBV4-2 with TRBJ2-5; no definite D call. Germline lookup yields CDR1 LGHNA and CDR2 YNFKEQ. V shed 1 base and J shed 0 bases, with 18 bases lying between them. CDR3 length equals 18 residues. The CDR3 nucleotides read TGTGCCAGCAGCCAAGGTCGGCAGGTGGTAAAGTACCAAGAGACCCAGTACTTC. Protein product: CASSQGRQVVKYQETQYF.

V is TRBV28 and J is TRBJ1-2; no clear D gene. The CDR3 extends over 14 amino acids. Germline CDR1 and CDR2: MDHEN and SYDVKM. Trimming stripped 10 bases from V and 0 bases from J, with 15 bases between. The CDR3 loop is CAILMSGSNYGYTF. CDR3 DNA sequence: TGTGCCATCTTAATGTCGGGTTCTAACTATGGCTACACCTTC.

The chain couples TRBV7-9 to TRBJ1-2, with TRBD1 matching over 7 bases. The V segment lost 5 bases and the J segment 8 bases; nucleotides outside the gene matches: 11. This CDR3 has 14 amino acids. Per the germline V gene, CDR1 is SEHNR and CDR2 is FQNEAQ (reference sequence). The CDR3 bases are TGTGCCAGCAGCCCGATTTCAGGGGGAGTGGGCTACACCTTC. It yields the protein CASSPISGGVGYTF.

The chain joins TRBV19 to TRBJ1-1, with D perhaps matching TRBD1 (5 bases). The V gene's germline CDR1 is LNHDA and CDR2 SQIVND (reference sequence). The CDR3 runs to 15 residues. Trimming took 3 bases from V and 2 from J, leaving 13 bases between them. CDR3: CASSIQGTFNTEAFF. The CDR3 DNA is TGTGCCAGTAGTATCCAGGGAACCTTTAACACTGAAGCTTTCTTT.